A selection of T cell receptor beta chains follows, all from one sample in a study of cytomegalovirus exposure and HLA in healthy donors. Repertoires were generated with immunoSEQ multiplex PCR, while TCRdb's copy carries only in-frame clones and drops some. The profile shows around 100,000 clones, about 72% of them singletons. What was sequenced was PBMCs. These receptors were obtained from a woman in her sixties in good health and CMV-seropositive. Both conserved end residues are part of each CDR3. The order of the fields is V gene, clone size, J gene, D gene, CDR3 protein, CDR3 DNA. A D gene is named only where the DNA matches it firmly. Clone size is not always given. Where it is, it says once, few, many or a class for expanded clones.

v_call: TRBV9
clone_size: .
j_call: TRBJ2-5
d_call: TRBD1
cdr3_aa: CASSPRQGGETQYF
cdr3_nt: TGTGCCAGCAGCCCCCGACAGGGCGGGGAGACCCAGTACTTC

v_call: TRBV27
clone_size: .
j_call: TRBJ2-1
d_call: .
cdr3_aa: CASSRGTYNEQFF
cdr3_nt: TGTGCCAGCAGCCGAGGGACCTACAATGAGCAGTTCTTC

v_call: TRBV11-2
clone_size: .
j_call: TRBJ2-7
d_call: TRBD2
cdr3_aa: CASSLDAAGAYEQYF
cdr3_nt: TGTGCCAGCAGCTTAGATGCAGCGGGGGCCTACGAGCAGTACTTC

v_call: TRBV5-1
clone_size: .
j_call: TRBJ2-7
d_call: TRBD2
cdr3_aa: CASSLGSGRGSYEQYF
cdr3_nt: TGCGCCAGCAGCTTGGGTAGCGGGAGGGGGTCCTACGAGCAGTACTTC

v_call: TRBV19
clone_size: .
j_call: TRBJ2-6
d_call: TRBD1
cdr3_aa: CATGQGPGANVLTF
cdr3_nt: TGTGCCACCGGACAGGGGCCTGGGGCCAACGTCCTGACTTTC

v_call: TRBV6-4
clone_size: .
j_call: TRBJ1-1
d_call: TRBD1
cdr3_aa: CASSARGTVGDEAFF
cdr3_nt: TGTGCCAGCAGTGCCCGAGGGACAGTCGGAGATGAAGCTTTCTTT

v_call: TRBV7-6
clone_size: .
j_call: TRBJ2-2
d_call: .
cdr3_aa: CASRVEGSSGELFF
cdr3_nt: TGTGCCAGCAGGGTAGAAGGGAGCAGCGGGGAGCTGTTTTTT

v_call: TRBV5-6
clone_size: .
j_call: TRBJ1-1
d_call: TRBD1
cdr3_aa: CASSFGTENTEAFF
cdr3_nt: TGTGCCAGCAGCTTTGGGACAGAGAACACTGAAGCTTTCTTT

v_call: TRBV29-1
clone_size: .
j_call: TRBJ1-5
d_call: TRBD1
cdr3_aa: CSVEGTGGQPQHF
cdr3_nt: TGCAGCGTTGAGGGGACAGGTGGTCAGCCCCAGCATTTT

v_call: TRBV19
clone_size: .
j_call: TRBJ1-2
d_call: .
cdr3_aa: CATTKTEFYGYTF
cdr3_nt: TGTGCCACAACTAAGACCGAGTTCTATGGCTACACCTTC

v_call: TRBV7-9
clone_size: .
j_call: TRBJ1-5
d_call: .
cdr3_aa: CASSADRRQPQHF
cdr3_nt: TGTGCCAGCAGCGCCGACAGGCGTCAGCCCCAGCATTTT

v_call: TRBV10-2
clone_size: .
j_call: TRBJ2-5
d_call: .
cdr3_aa: CATHFYGFQETQYF
cdr3_nt: TGCGCCACGCACTTTTACGGTTTTCAAGAGACCCAGTACTTC

v_call: TRBV19
clone_size: .
j_call: TRBJ1-1
d_call: TRBD1
cdr3_aa: CASSRGQGGMAFF
cdr3_nt: TGTGCCAGTAGTAGGGGACAGGGTGGTATGGCTTTCTTT

v_call: TRBV6-6
clone_size: .
j_call: TRBJ2-3
d_call: TRBD1
cdr3_aa: CASSGIPGQGADTQYF
cdr3_nt: TGTGCCAGCAGTGGGATTCCGGGACAGGGGGCGGATACGCAGTATTTT

v_call: TRBV27
clone_size: .
j_call: TRBJ2-3
d_call: .
cdr3_aa: CASSYRGGTQYF
cdr3_nt: TGTGCCAGCAGTTACAGGGGAGGTACGCAGTATTTT

v_call: TRBV19
clone_size: once
j_call: TRBJ2-5
d_call: .
cdr3_aa: CASMIDREETQYF
cdr3_nt: TGTGCCAGTATGATTGACAGAGAAGAGACCCAGTACTTC

v_call: TRBV9
clone_size: .
j_call: TRBJ2-3
d_call: TRBD2
cdr3_aa: CASSVGLGGDGDTQYF
cdr3_nt: TGTGCCAGCAGCGTAGGTCTGGGGGGGGACGGCGATACGCAGTATTTT

v_call: TRBV10-3
clone_size: .
j_call: TRBJ1-6
d_call: .
cdr3_aa: CAISEGSDSPLHF
cdr3_nt: TGTGCCATCAGTGAAGGCAGCGATTCACCCCTCCACTTT

v_call: TRBV21-1
clone_size: few
j_call: TRBJ2-7
d_call: .
cdr3_aa: CASSKARSRDSGRSSYEQYF
cdr3_nt: TGTGCCAGCAGCAAAGCCCGGAGCCGGGACAGCGGACGTAGCTCCTACGAGCAGTACTTC

v_call: TRBV27
clone_size: .
j_call: TRBJ1-5
d_call: .
cdr3_aa: CASSFSGANNQPQHF
cdr3_nt: TGTGCCAGCAGTTTTTCAGGGGCGAACAATCAGCCCCAGCATTTT

v_call: TRBV2
clone_size: once
j_call: TRBJ1-6
d_call: TRBD1
cdr3_aa: CASRGTGLWSPLHF
cdr3_nt: TGTGCCAGCAGGGGGACAGGGTTATGGTCACCCCTCCACTTT

v_call: TRBV19
clone_size: once
j_call: TRBJ1-2
d_call: .
cdr3_aa: CASSPREVRGYTF
cdr3_nt: TGTGCCAGTAGTCCCCGTGAGGTCCGGGGCTACACCTTC

v_call: TRBV6-5
clone_size: .
j_call: TRBJ1-5
d_call: TRBD1
cdr3_aa: CASKLTGEYQPQHF
cdr3_nt: TGTGCCAGCAAATTAACAGGGGAATATCAGCCCCAGCATTTT

v_call: TRBV2
clone_size: .
j_call: TRBJ1-3
d_call: TRBD1
cdr3_aa: CASSRGDRSGNTIYF
cdr3_nt: TGTGCCAGCAGTCGAGGGGACAGGTCCGGAAACACCATATATTTT

v_call: TRBV9
clone_size: once
j_call: TRBJ2-1
d_call: .
cdr3_aa: CASSASSSGESYNEQFF
cdr3_nt: TGTGCCAGCAGCGCATCAAGTAGCGGTGAGAGTTACAATGAGCAGTTCTTC

v_call: TRBV7-9
clone_size: .
j_call: TRBJ1-1
d_call: .
cdr3_aa: CASSLGHRNTEAFF
cdr3_nt: TGTGCCAGCAGCCTCGGACACCGGAACACTGAAGCTTTCTTT

v_call: TRBV6-6
clone_size: .
j_call: TRBJ1-3
d_call: TRBD1
cdr3_aa: CASSSPGQGNTIYF
cdr3_nt: TGTGCCAGCAGTTCCCCGGGACAGGGAAACACCATATATTTT

v_call: TRBV10-3
clone_size: .
j_call: TRBJ2-2
d_call: TRBD1
cdr3_aa: CAISVTGGFAGELFF
cdr3_nt: TGTGCCATCAGTGTTACAGGGGGCTTTGCCGGGGAGCTGTTTTTT

v_call: TRBV27
clone_size: .
j_call: TRBJ2-7
d_call: TRBD2
cdr3_aa: CASSGTSGRYEQYF
cdr3_nt: TGTGCCAGCAGCGGGACTAGCGGGAGATACGAGCAGTACTTC

v_call: TRBV7-2
clone_size: .
j_call: TRBJ1-3
d_call: .
cdr3_aa: CASSLVQQGNTIYF
cdr3_nt: TGTGCCAGCAGCTTAGTGCAACAGGGAAACACCATATATTTT

v_call: TRBV7-8
clone_size: .
j_call: TRBJ1-1
d_call: TRBD1
cdr3_aa: CASSFQGGGTEAFF
cdr3_nt: TGTGCCAGCAGCTTCCAGGGGGGTGGCACTGAAGCTTTCTTT

v_call: TRBV13
clone_size: few
j_call: TRBJ1-1
d_call: .
cdr3_aa: CASSLGGRVAFF
cdr3_nt: TGTGCCAGCAGCTTGGGAGGGCGGGTAGCTTTCTTT

v_call: TRBV10-3
clone_size: .
j_call: TRBJ2-1
d_call: TRBD2
cdr3_aa: CAISVATSGPYNEQFF
cdr3_nt: TGTGCCATCAGTGTCGCGACTAGCGGGCCCTACAATGAGCAGTTCTTC

v_call: TRBV18
clone_size: .
j_call: TRBJ1-5
d_call: .
cdr3_aa: CASSPPGAQPQHF
cdr3_nt: TGTGCCAGCTCACCTCCGGGAGCTCAGCCCCAGCATTTT

v_call: TRBV5-4
clone_size: .
j_call: TRBJ2-1
d_call: TRBD2
cdr3_aa: CASSGTSNNEQFF
cdr3_nt: TGTGCCAGCAGCGGGACTAGCAACAATGAGCAGTTCTTC

v_call: TRBV6-5
clone_size: few
j_call: TRBJ1-1
d_call: .
cdr3_aa: CASRTASEAFF
cdr3_nt: TGTGCCAGCAGGACGGCTAGTGAAGCTTTCTTT

v_call: TRBV6-1
clone_size: .
j_call: TRBJ1-2
d_call: .
cdr3_aa: CASRLSWSGYTF
cdr3_nt: TGTGCCAGCCGACTTTCCTGGAGTGGCTACACCTTC

v_call: TRBV5-1
clone_size: .
j_call: TRBJ1-1
d_call: .
cdr3_aa: CASSLSQGMNTEAFF
cdr3_nt: TGCGCCAGCAGCTTGAGTCAGGGGATGAACACTGAAGCTTTCTTT

v_call: TRBV14
clone_size: .
j_call: TRBJ2-3
d_call: .
cdr3_aa: CASSQAIRDTQYF
cdr3_nt: TGTGCCAGCAGCCAAGCCATCAGAGATACGCAGTATTTT

v_call: TRBV6-1
clone_size: .
j_call: TRBJ1-3
d_call: TRBD1
cdr3_aa: CASSQTDRAYTIYF
cdr3_nt: TGTGCCAGCAGTCAAACCGACAGGGCATACACCATATATTTT

v_call: TRBV2
clone_size: .
j_call: TRBJ2-7
d_call: TRBD2
cdr3_aa: CASKRLAGSSYEQYF
cdr3_nt: TGTGCCAGCAAACGACTAGCGGGATCTTCCTACGAGCAGTACTTC

v_call: TRBV9
clone_size: once
j_call: TRBJ2-3
d_call: TRBD2
cdr3_aa: CASSTSGRAGDTQYF
cdr3_nt: TGTGCCAGCAGCACTAGCGGGAGGGCCGGGGATACGCAGTATTTT

v_call: TRBV13
clone_size: .
j_call: TRBJ2-7
d_call: TRBD1
cdr3_aa: CASSKNGQGRQYEQYF
cdr3_nt: TGTGCCAGCAGCAAGAATGGACAGGGACGGCAATACGAGCAGTACTTC

v_call: TRBV4-1
clone_size: .
j_call: TRBJ1-5
d_call: TRBD1
cdr3_aa: CASRMGQGLNQPQHF
cdr3_nt: TGCGCCAGCAGGATGGGACAGGGGTTAAATCAGCCCCAGCATTTT

v_call: TRBV10-3
clone_size: .
j_call: TRBJ1-1
d_call: .
cdr3_aa: CATDTQNRRTEAFF
cdr3_nt: TGTGCCACCGATACGCAGAACCGGAGAACTGAAGCTTTCTTT

v_call: TRBV27
clone_size: .
j_call: TRBJ1-2
d_call: .
cdr3_aa: CASSVSPVGLQTGGYTF
cdr3_nt: TGTGCCAGCAGTGTATCCCCGGTGGGACTTCAAACGGGGGGCTACACCTTC

v_call: TRBV6-1
clone_size: .
j_call: TRBJ1-5
d_call: .
cdr3_aa: CASTPWRGQPQHF
cdr3_nt: TGTGCCAGCACCCCCTGGAGGGGTCAGCCCCAGCATTTT

v_call: TRBV20-1
clone_size: .
j_call: TRBJ2-7
d_call: .
cdr3_aa: CSARDGPQYF
cdr3_nt: TGCAGTGCTAGAGATGGCCCCCAGTACTTC

v_call: TRBV28
clone_size: .
j_call: TRBJ1-2
d_call: .
cdr3_aa: CASSFKGYGYTF
cdr3_nt: TGTGCCAGCAGTTTCAAGGGGTATGGCTACACCTTC

v_call: TRBV30
clone_size: .
j_call: TRBJ2-3
d_call: TRBD1
cdr3_aa: CAWRPTGPDTQYF
cdr3_nt: TGTGCCTGGAGACCGACAGGGCCAGATACGCAGTATTTT

v_call: TRBV4-1
clone_size: .
j_call: TRBJ2-7
d_call: .
cdr3_aa: CASSQDPGKSSYEQYF
cdr3_nt: TGCGCCAGCAGCCAAGACCCGGGGAAGAGCTCCTACGAGCAGTACTTC

v_call: TRBV18
clone_size: .
j_call: TRBJ2-2
d_call: .
cdr3_aa: CASSPQTGRFGTGELFF
cdr3_nt: TGTGCCAGCTCACCACAAACGGGAAGGTTCGGCACCGGGGAGCTGTTTTTT

v_call: TRBV6-1
clone_size: .
j_call: TRBJ2-7
d_call: .
cdr3_aa: CASSDYGIAYEQYF
cdr3_nt: TGTGCCAGCAGTGATTACGGGATTGCCTACGAGCAGTACTTC

v_call: TRBV7-9
clone_size: .
j_call: TRBJ1-2
d_call: .
cdr3_aa: CASSQQGLGYTF
cdr3_nt: TGTGCCAGCAGCCAGCAGGGTCTGGGCTACACCTTC

v_call: TRBV5-6
clone_size: once
j_call: TRBJ2-1
d_call: .
cdr3_aa: CASSSPGGSYNEQFF
cdr3_nt: TGTGCCAGCAGCTCCCCCGGGGGCTCCTACAATGAGCAGTTCTTC

v_call: TRBV28
clone_size: .
j_call: TRBJ2-7
d_call: .
cdr3_aa: CASSPGAYEQYF
cdr3_nt: TGTGCCAGCAGTCCGGGAGCCTACGAGCAGTACTTC